This is a list of T cell receptor beta chains from one sample in a study of blood T cells in healthy people across ages. MiXCR was run by TCRdb on the 5' RACE reads, yielding one entry per CDR3 protein. The sample holds hundreds of thousands of distinct CDR3 sequences; roughly 56% are singletons and the top ten take about a quarter. Material for sequencing was blood. These receptors originate from a man between 40 and 49 years old in good health. CDR3s include the opening cysteine and the closing phenylalanine or tryptophan. A D gene is named only where the DNA matches it firmly. Clone size appears in some rows only: once, few, many, or a class for an expanded clone.

abundance	v_gene	j_gene	d_gene	CDR3aa	CDR3nt
.	TRBV25-1	TRBJ1-5	.	CASSSGGGSNQPQHF	TGTGCCAGCAGTTCGGGGGGGGGCAGCAATCAGCCCCAGCATTTT
.	TRBV2	TRBJ2-5	.	CASSNRPQETQYF	TGTGCCAGCAGTAACCGGCCTCAAGAGACCCAGTACTTC
few	TRBV7-2	TRBJ1-6	.	CASSLASLPNSPLHF	TGTGCCAGCAGCTTAGCATCCCTTCCCAATTCACCCCTCCACTTT
.	TRBV16	TRBJ1-2	TRBD1	CASNQGAEGYTF	TGTGCCAGCAACCAGGGGGCAGAAGGCTACACCTTC
once	TRBV12-3/TRBV12-4	TRBJ2-5	TRBD1	CASGSTVTGVKTQYF	TGTGCCAGCGGATCCACCGTGACAGGGGTGAAGACCCAGTACTTC
.	TRBV11-2	TRBJ2-5	.	CASSGPTETQYF	TGTGCCAGCAGCGGTCCCACGGAGACCCAGTACTTC
.	TRBV3-1	TRBJ2-7	.	CASSAYTGSYEQYF	TGTGCCAGCAGCGCCTATACAGGGTCCTACGAGCAGTACTTC
.	TRBV21-1	TRBJ2-7	.	CASSKGLAGETREQYF	TGTGCCAGCAGCAAAGGACTAGCGGGAGAGACACGGGAGCAGTACTTC
many	TRBV7-2	TRBJ2-7	TRBD2	CASSSLTSGILYEQYF	TGTGCCAGCAGCTCACTGACTAGCGGGATTTTATACGAGCAGTACTTC
few	TRBV7-2	TRBJ2-3	TRBD2	CASSLVGGGNTDTQYF	TGTGCCAGCAGCTTAGTGGGCGGGGGGAACACAGATACGCAGTATTTT
.	TRBV25-1	TRBJ2-2	.	CASMEGRPGELFF	TGTGCCAGCATGGAGGGACGTCCCGGGGAGCTGTTTTTT
few	TRBV2	TRBJ2-1	.	CASSERAPLGSPHNEQFF	TGTGCCAGCAGTGAAAGGGCCCCACTAGGGAGCCCCCACAATGAGCAGTTCTTC
once	TRBV12-3/TRBV12-4	TRBJ2-5	.	CASTLLASQETQYF	TGTGCCAGCACCCTTCTAGCGTCCCAAGAGACCCAGTACTTC
.	TRBV20-1	TRBJ1-1	TRBD1	CSARAGQGSTEAFF	TGCAGTGCTAGAGCCGGACAGGGGAGCACTGAAGCTTTCTTT
.	TRBV18	TRBJ1-2	.	CASSSKENYGYTF	TGTGCCAGCTCATCTAAAGAAAACTATGGCTACACCTTC
.	TRBV28	TRBJ1-4	.	CVSHPNTGYSIEKLFF	TGTGTCAGCCACCCCAATACAGGGTATAGTATCGAAAAACTGTTTTTT
.	TRBV28	TRBJ2-6	.	CASSDRWARGVGANVLTF	TGTGCCAGCAGTGACAGGTGGGCCCGGGGGGTTGGGGCCAACGTCCTGACTTTC
.	TRBV20-1	TRBJ1-6	.	CSATRQARLGSPLHF	TGCAGTGCAACCAGGCAGGCCAGACTGGGTTCACCCCTCCACTTT
.	TRBV20-1	TRBJ2-3	.	CSARIGVFADTQYF	TGCAGTGCTAGGATAGGGGTTTTTGCAGATACGCAGTATTTT
.	TRBV9	TRBJ2-1	TRBD2	CASSVGLAGGRGSYNEQFF	TGTGCCAGCAGCGTAGGGTTAGCGGGGGGTCGGGGCTCCTACAATGAGCAGTTCTTC
few	TRBV28	TRBJ2-2	.	CASSLAGTNTGELFF	TGTGCCAGCAGTTTGGCGGGAACGAACACCGGGGAGCTGTTTTTT
.	TRBV12-3/TRBV12-4	TRBJ2-7	TRBD1	CASSPLGQGAETKYF	TGTGCCAGCAGTCCTCTTGGACAGGGGGCAGAGACCAAGTACTTC
.	TRBV27	TRBJ1-1	.	CASSLGKVNTEAFF	TGTGCCAGCAGTTTAGGCAAGGTGAACACTGAAGCTTTCTTT
.	TRBV27	TRBJ2-1	TRBD1	CASSLRDRGYNEQFF	TGTGCCAGCAGTTTAAGGGACAGGGGATACAATGAGCAGTTCTTC
few	TRBV7-2	TRBJ2-7	TRBD1	CASSLYRGPYEQYF	TGTGCCAGCAGCTTATACAGGGGGCCCTACGAGCAGTACTTC
.	TRBV2	TRBJ2-7	.	CASSETEWGSSYEQYF	TGTGCCAGCAGTGAAACCGAGTGGGGGAGCTCCTACGAGCAGTACTTC
.	TRBV12-3/TRBV12-4	TRBJ2-5	.	CASSPKRKRETQYF	TGTGCCAGCAGTCCCAAGCGGAAGAGGGAGACCCAGTACTTC
.	TRBV28	TRBJ2-7	TRBD2	CASGGVGTSGSKTYEQYF	TGTGCCAGCGGGGGGGTTGGGACTAGCGGGAGTAAGACCTACGAGCAGTACTTC
.	TRBV5-5	TRBJ1-1	.	CASSLSRDHTEAFF	TGTGCCAGCAGCTTGTCCAGGGACCACACTGAAGCTTTCTTT
few	TRBV7-9	TRBJ2-7	TRBD2	CASSHSPLAGSYEQYF	TGTGCCAGCAGCCATAGCCCTCTAGCGGGATCCTACGAGCAGTACTTC
.	TRBV29-1	TRBJ2-1	.	CSVERPLGGIEQFF	TGCAGCGTTGAAAGGCCCCTTGGTGGTATCGAGCAGTTCTTC
few	TRBV29-1	TRBJ2-7	.	CSASGGRNNEQYF	TGCAGCGCCTCAGGGGGGAGGAACAACGAGCAGTACTTC
.	TRBV20-1	TRBJ2-7	.	CSASFGGKDPTYEQYF	TGCAGTGCTAGTTTTGGTGGGAAGGACCCCACATACGAGCAGTACTTC
.	TRBV2	TRBJ2-5	TRBD2	CASSLTLAGGLYF	TGTGCCAGCAGCCTGACACTAGCGGGAGGGCTGTACTTC
.	TRBV9	TRBJ2-3	.	CASSVAPGRDTQYF	TGTGCCAGCAGCGTAGCTCCGGGGAGGGATACGCAGTATTTT
.	TRBV5-1	TRBJ2-3	.	CASLSADTQYF	TGCGCCTCCCTATCGGCAGATACGCAGTATTTT
.	TRBV24-1	TRBJ2-5	.	CATSARETQYF	TGTGCCACCAGTGCCAGGGAGACCCAGTACTTC